The clone carrying this TCR beta chain was counted once. This specimen comes from a study of blood T cell repertoires in COVID-19. Overall study: T cells, B-cell-depleted T cells, or PBMCs supplied cDNA or gDNA.

The germline gives CDR1 SQVTM, CDR2 ANQGSEA. Trimming left V 5 bases short and J 3 bases short, with 14 bases between. The CDR3 spans 13 residues. During active infection, Seattle patients enrolled and were then monitored through disease. TCRdb keeps only in-frame clones here, not all; method: immunoSEQ multiplex PCR. There are over 150,000 clones in the sample; around nine tenths occur only once, and roughly a sixth lies in the top ten. The source is a man aged 50-59 years with COVID-19, enrolled during active disease. This chain links TRBV29-1 with TRBJ2-7; the D gene is possibly TRBD1 (5 bases). Sequences were obtained from peripheral blood. The CDR3 coding sequence is TGCAGCGTTCGGCAGGGTACGGACTACGAGCAGTACTTC. It is translated as CSVRQGTDYEQYF.